This passage covers 10 T cell receptor beta chains from one sample sequenced in a study of PD-1 blockade in classical Hodgkin lymphoma. TCRdb keeps only in-frame clones here, not all; method: immunoSEQ multiplex PCR. The sample lists roughly 30,000 clones; more than 60% were seen once. The time point: cycle 4 day 1 (C4D1), after six to seven weeks of nivolumab. Every patient was affected by relapse after autologous stem cell transplantation, while exposure to brentuximab vedotin was not uniform. Magnetic negative selection served to purify CD4+ T cells out of PBMCs that had been thawed. The sequencing used CD4+ T cells from blood, collected before the fourth cycle of nivolumab. Receptor source: a human donor with classical Hodgkin lymphoma.

The chain joins TRBV6-5 to TRBJ1-5; 10 bases are a match to TRBD1. Per germline, CDR1 MNHEY and CDR2 SVGAGI. V dropped 6 bases and J dropped 6; count of bases not matched to a gene: 8. CDR3 length: 15 amino acids. The CDR3: CASSAGQGMSQPQHF. In DNA, the CDR3 is TGTGCCAGCAGCGCGGGACAGGGGATGAGTCAGCCCCAGCATTTT.

The chain employs TRBV7-9 and TRBJ1-1; possibly TRBD1 for D (6 bases). The ends were cut back, 3 bases at V and 0 bases at J, with 11 bases in the middle. CDR1 and CDR2 from the germline V gene are SEHNR and FQNEAQ (reference sequence). This CDR3 has 15 amino acids. The CDR3 reads CASSFRTAMNTEAFF. The CDR3 bases are TGTGCCAGCAGCTTTAGGACAGCCATGAACACTGAAGCTTTCTTT.

The chain recombines TRBV7-9 with TRBJ1-1, with a tentative D call TRBD1 (5 bases). With 5 bases removed from V and 1 base from J, the gap between germline ends came to 14 bases. The germline gives CDR1 SEHNR, CDR2 FQNEAQ (reference sequence). The CDR3 has 15 amino acids. The CDR3 here is CASSNWLGQNTEAFF. The CDR3 DNA reads as TGTGCCAGCAGCAACTGGCTAGGACAGAACACTGAAGCTTTCTTT. Supplemented by reference TRBV7-9 and TRBJ1-1, the full variable domain reads DTGVSQNPRHKITKRGQNVTFRCDPISEHNRLYWYRQTLGQGPEFLTYFQNEAQLEKSRLLSDRFSAERPKGSFSTLEIQRTEQGDSAMYLCASSNWLGQNTEAFFGQGTRLTVV.

This clone was counted a single time. CDR3 coding DNA: TGTGCCAGCAGCGCCGGGGGGGTGGTCCGCAATGAGCAGTTCTTC. Amino acids: CASSAGGVVRNEQFF. The genes are TRBV7-6 and TRBJ2-1; 8 bases are shared with TRBD2. Germline V lookup: CDR1 SGHVS, CDR2 FNYEAQ. The CDR3 is made up of 15 amino acids. J gave up 6 bases and V 5 bases, and 9 bases lay outside the gene matches.

The rearrangement links TRBV10-2 to TRBJ2-3; 9 bases align to TRBD2. Germline values: CDR1 WSHSY, CDR2 SAAADI. V dropped 3 bases and J dropped 4; count of bases not matched to a gene: 5. The CDR3 is 15 residues long. Here the CDR3 reads CASSEQAGGADTQYF. CDR3 sequence (DNA): TGCGCCAGCAGTGAACAAGCGGGAGGAGCAGATACGCAGTATTTT.

This sequence joins TRBV20-1 and TRBJ1-2; D not certain. Germline V gives CDR1 DFQATT, CDR2 SNEGSKA (reference sequence). V was clipped by 3 bases and J by 3 bases, with 2 bases between them. This CDR3 is built from 10 residues. DNA of the CDR3: TGCAGTGCTAGGGACTATGGCTACACCTTC. This encodes CSARDYGYTF.

This clone was observed a few times. CDR3 coding DNA: TGTGCCAGCAGCTTAGATTCTAGCGGGGGGGCTGGTGAGCAGTTCTTC. Residues: CASSLDSSGGAGEQFF. The rearrangement links TRBV11-2 to TRBJ2-1, with 12 nucleotides matching TRBD2. Germline-derived CDR1 and CDR2 are SGHAT and FQNNGV. The length of the CDR3 is 16 residues. V shed 0 bases, J shed 9 bases, and the junction held 6 bases outside the gene matches.

This clone has just a few counts. The chain couples TRBV6-1 to TRBJ2-1; the D gene is possibly TRBD2 (6 bases). Trimming cost V 6 bases and J 8 bases, with 14 bases left between them. Germline assignment: CDR1 MNHNS and CDR2 SASEGT. CDR3 length equals 13 residues. CDR3 residues: CASRTSSLDEQFF. DNA of the CDR3: TGTGCCAGCAGAACTAGCTCTTTGGATGAGCAGTTCTTC.

This chain joins TRBV28 and TRBJ1-1, with a weak D call TRBD1 (6 bases). The CDR3 loop spans 16 amino acids. The germline V gene has CDR1 MDHEN and CDR2 SYDVKM. V shed 7 bases and J shed 9 bases, with 27 bases lying between them. For the CDR3, the DNA is TGTGCCAGCACCTCCCGCAGGGGCAACAGGGTGAGGCAAGCTTTCTTT. Translated, it gives CASTSRRGNRVRQAFF.

The chain recombines TRBV19 with TRBJ1-1; the D is unclear. This CDR3 has 17 amino acids. V was cut by 3 bases and J by 1 base, with 18 bases left in between. Germline CDR1 and CDR2: LNHDA and SQIVND (reference sequence). CDR3 protein: CASSIRRGLVTNTEAFF. In nucleotides, the CDR3 is TGTGCCAGTAGTATCCGCCGGGGTCTTGTGACGAACACTGAAGCTTTCTTT.